This T cell receptor beta chain is drawn from a study of OX40 agonist ivuxolimab in advanced cancers. Assay used: immunoSEQ multiplex PCR; TCRdb lists only in-frame clones, some missing. In the table there are just over 60,000 clones, around 90% of which are singletons. CDR3 length: 15 amino acids. V lost 2 bases, J lost 6 bases, and 14 bases lay in between. CDR1 and CDR2 from the germline V gene are LGHNA and YNFKEQ. The J gene is TRBJ2-1, the V gene TRBV4-2; D may be TRBD2 (6 bases). The material was CD4+ or CD8+ T cells sorted from blood, obtained in a trial of the OX40 agonist ivuxolimab. The source of this sequence is an adult with an advanced solid tumor such as melanoma, head and neck, liver or kidney cancer. Here the CDR3 DNA reads TGTGCCAGCAGCCAAAATAGGGGAGCGGGCAATGAGCAGTTCTTC. Amino acid sequence: CASSQNRGAGNEQFF.